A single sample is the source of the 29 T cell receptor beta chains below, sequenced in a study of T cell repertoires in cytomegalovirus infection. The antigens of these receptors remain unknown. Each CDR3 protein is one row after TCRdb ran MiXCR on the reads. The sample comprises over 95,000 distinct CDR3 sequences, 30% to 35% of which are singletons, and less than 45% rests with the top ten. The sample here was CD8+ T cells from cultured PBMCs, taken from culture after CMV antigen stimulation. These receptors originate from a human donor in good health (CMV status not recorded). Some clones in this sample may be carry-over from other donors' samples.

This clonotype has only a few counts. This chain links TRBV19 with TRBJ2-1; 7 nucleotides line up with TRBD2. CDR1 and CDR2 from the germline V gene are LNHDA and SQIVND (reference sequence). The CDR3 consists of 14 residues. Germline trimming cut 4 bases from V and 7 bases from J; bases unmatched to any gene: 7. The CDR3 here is CASSRGGEVNEQFF. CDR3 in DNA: TGTGCCAGTAGTAGGGGGGGGGAGGTTAATGAGCAGTTCTTC.

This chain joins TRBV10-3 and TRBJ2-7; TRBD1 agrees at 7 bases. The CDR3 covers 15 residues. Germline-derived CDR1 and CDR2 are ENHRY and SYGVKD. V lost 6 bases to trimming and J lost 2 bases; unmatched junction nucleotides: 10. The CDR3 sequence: CAIRGETGKAYEQYF. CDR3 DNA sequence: TGTGCCATCAGGGGAGAGACAGGGAAGGCCTACGAGCAGTACTTC.

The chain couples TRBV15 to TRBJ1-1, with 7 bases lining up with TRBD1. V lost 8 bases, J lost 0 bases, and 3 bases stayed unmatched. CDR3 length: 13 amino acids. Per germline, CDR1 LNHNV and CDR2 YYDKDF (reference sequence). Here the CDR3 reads CATEGQLNTEAFF. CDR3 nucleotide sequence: TGTGCCACCGAGGGACAGCTGAACACTGAAGCTTTCTTT.

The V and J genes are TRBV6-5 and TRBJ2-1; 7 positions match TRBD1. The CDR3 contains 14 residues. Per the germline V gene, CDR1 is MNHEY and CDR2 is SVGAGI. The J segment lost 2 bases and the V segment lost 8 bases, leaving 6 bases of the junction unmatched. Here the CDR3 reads CASGIQGAYNEQFF. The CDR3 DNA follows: TGTGCCAGCGGTATTCAGGGGGCCTACAATGAGCAGTTCTTC.

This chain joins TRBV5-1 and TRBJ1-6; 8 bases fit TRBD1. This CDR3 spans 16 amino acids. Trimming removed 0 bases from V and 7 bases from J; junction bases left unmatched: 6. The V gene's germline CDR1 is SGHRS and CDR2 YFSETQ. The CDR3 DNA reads TGCGCCAGCAGCTTGGAGCCGGACAGGGCGAATTCACCCCTCCACTTT. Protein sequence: CASSLEPDRANSPLHF.

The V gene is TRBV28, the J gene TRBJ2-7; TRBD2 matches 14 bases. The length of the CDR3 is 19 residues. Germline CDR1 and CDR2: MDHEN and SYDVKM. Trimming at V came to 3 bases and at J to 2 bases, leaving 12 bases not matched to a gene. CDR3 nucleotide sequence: TGTGCCAGCAGTTTCCCGATTGGGACTAGCGGGGGCATCACCTACGAGCAGTACTTC. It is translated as CASSFPIGTSGGITYEQYF.

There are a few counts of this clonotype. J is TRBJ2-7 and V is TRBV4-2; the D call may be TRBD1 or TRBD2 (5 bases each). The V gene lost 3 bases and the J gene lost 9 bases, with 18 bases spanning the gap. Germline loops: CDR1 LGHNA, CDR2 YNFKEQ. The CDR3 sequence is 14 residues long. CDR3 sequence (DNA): TGTGCCAGCAGCCATTCCCCGGGACCTCCAGGGCAGTACTTC. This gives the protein CASSHSPGPPGQYF.

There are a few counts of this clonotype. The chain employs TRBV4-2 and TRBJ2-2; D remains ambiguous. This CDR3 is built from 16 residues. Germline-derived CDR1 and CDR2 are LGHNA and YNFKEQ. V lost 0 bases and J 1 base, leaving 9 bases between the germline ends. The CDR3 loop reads CASSQDFSGNTGELFF. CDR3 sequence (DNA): TGTGCCAGCAGCCAAGATTTTTCGGGGAACACCGGGGAGCTGTTTTTT.

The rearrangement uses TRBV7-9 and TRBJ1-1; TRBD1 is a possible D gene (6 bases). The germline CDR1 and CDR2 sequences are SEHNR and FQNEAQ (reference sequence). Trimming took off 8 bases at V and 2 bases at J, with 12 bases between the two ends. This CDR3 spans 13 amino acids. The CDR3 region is CASSKGVNTEAFF. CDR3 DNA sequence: TGTGCCAGCTCCAAGGGGGTAAACACTGAAGCTTTCTTT.

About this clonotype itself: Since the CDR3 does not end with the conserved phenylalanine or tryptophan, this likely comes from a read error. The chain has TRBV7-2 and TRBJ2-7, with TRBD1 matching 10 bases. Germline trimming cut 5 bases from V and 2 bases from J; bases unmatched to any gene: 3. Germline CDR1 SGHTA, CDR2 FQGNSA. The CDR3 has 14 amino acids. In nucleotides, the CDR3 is TGTGCCAGCAGCCGTGGACAGGGGGCCTACGAGCAGTACATC. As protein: CASSRGQGAYEQYI.

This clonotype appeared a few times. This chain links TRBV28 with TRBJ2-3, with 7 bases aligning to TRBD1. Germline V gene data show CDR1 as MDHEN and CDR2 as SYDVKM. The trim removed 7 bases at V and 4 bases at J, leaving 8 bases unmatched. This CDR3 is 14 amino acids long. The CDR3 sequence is CASKEQGIPDTQYF. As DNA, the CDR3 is TGTGCCAGCAAAGAACAGGGGATTCCAGATACGCAGTATTTT.

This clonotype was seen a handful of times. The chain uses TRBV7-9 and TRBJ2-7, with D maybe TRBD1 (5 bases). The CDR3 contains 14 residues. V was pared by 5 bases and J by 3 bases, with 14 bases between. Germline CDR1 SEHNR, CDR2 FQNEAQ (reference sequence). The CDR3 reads CASSPPSTGYEQYF. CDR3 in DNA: TGTGCCAGCAGCCCCCCCTCCACAGGCTACGAGCAGTACTTC. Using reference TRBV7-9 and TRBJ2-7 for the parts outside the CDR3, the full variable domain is DTGVSQNPRHKITKRGQNVTFRCDPISEHNRLYWYRQTLGQGPEFLTYFQNEAQLEKSRLLSDRFSAERPKGSFSTLEIQRTEQGDSAMYLCASSPPSTGYEQYFGPGTRLTVT.

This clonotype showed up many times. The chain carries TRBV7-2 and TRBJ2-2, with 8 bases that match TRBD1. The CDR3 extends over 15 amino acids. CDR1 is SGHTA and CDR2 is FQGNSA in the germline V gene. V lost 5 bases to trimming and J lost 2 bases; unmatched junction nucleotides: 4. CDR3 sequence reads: CASSPTGGNTGELFF. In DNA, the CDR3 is TGTGCCAGCAGCCCAACAGGGGGAAACACCGGGGAGCTGTTTTTT.

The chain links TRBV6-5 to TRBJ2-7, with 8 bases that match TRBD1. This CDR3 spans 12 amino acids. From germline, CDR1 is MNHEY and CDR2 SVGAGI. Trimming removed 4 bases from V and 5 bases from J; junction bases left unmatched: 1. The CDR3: CASSWTGNEQYF. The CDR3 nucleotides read TGTGCCAGCAGTTGGACAGGGAACGAGCAGTACTTC.

The CDR3 protein is CASSSDRNNQPQHF. The CDR3, as DNA: TGTGCCAGCAGTTCCGACAGGAACAATCAGCCCCAGCATTTT. The V call is TRBV28, the J call TRBJ1-5, with D possibly being TRBD1 (6 bases). The germline V and J ends were trimmed by 4 bases and 3 bases, with 10 bases remaining between them. This CDR3 spans 14 amino acids. The germline V gene encodes CDR1 MDHEN and CDR2 SYDVKM.

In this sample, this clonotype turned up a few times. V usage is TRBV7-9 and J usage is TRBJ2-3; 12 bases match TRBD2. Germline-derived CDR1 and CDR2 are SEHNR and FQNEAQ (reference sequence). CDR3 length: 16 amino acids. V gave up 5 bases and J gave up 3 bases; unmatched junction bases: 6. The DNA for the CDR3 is TGTGCCAGCAGCCCGACTAGCGGGGGCGAGACAGATACGCAGTATTTT. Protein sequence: CASSPTSGGETDTQYF.

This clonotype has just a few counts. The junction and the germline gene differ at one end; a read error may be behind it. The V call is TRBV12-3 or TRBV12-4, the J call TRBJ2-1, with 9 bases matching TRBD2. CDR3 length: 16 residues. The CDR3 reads CASSLAAGLAPNEQFF. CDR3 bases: TGTGCCAGCAGTCTAGCGGCGGGACTAGCCCCCAATGAGCAGTTCTTC.

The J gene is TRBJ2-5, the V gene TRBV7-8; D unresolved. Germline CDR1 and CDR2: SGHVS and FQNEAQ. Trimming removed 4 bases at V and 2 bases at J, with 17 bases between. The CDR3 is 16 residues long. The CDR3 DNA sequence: TGTGCCAGCAGCTCACTGCAAGCCCGAGGACAAGAGACCCAGTACTTC. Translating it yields CASSSLQARGQETQYF.

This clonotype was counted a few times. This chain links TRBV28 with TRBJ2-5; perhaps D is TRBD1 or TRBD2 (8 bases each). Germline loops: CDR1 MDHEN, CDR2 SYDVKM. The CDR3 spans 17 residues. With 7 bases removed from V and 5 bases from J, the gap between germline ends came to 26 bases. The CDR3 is CASTPASGTGGGETQYF. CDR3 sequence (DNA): TGTGCCAGCACCCCTGCGTCCGGGACAGGCGGGGGGGAGACCCAGTACTTC.

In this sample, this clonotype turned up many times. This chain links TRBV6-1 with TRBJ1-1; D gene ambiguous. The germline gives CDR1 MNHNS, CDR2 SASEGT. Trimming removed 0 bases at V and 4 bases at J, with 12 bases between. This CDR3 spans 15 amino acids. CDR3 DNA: TGTGCCAGCAGTGAAGCGCTCGGGGTAAGCACTGAAGCTTTCTTT. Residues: CASSEALGVSTEAFF.

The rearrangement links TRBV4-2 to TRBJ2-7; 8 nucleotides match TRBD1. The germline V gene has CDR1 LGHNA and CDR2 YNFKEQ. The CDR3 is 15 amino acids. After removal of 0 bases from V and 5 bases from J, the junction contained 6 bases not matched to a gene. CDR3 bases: TGTGCCAGCAGCCAAGATCATGGGACAGGTGACGAGCAGTACTTC. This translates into CASSQDHGTGDEQYF.

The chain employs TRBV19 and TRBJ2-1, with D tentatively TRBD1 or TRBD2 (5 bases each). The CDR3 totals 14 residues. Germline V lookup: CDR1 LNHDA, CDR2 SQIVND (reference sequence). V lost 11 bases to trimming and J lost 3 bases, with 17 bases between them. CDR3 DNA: TGTGCCGCCGGGAAGGGGTATGGCTACAATGAGCAGTTCTTC. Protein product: CAAGKGYGYNEQFF.

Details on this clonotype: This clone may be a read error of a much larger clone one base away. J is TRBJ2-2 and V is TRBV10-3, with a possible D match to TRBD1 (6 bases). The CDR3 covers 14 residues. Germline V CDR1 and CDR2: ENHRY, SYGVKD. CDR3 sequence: CAITEGRDTRELFF. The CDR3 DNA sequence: TGTGCCATCACCGAGGGAAGGGACACCAGGGAGCTGTTTTTT.

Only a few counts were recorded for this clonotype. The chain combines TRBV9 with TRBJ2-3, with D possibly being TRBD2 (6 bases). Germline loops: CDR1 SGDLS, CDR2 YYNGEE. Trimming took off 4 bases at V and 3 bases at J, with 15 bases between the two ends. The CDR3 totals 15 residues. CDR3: CASSLPGEGTDTQYF. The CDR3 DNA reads TGTGCCAGCAGCTTACCGGGAGAGGGAACAGATACGCAGTATTTT.

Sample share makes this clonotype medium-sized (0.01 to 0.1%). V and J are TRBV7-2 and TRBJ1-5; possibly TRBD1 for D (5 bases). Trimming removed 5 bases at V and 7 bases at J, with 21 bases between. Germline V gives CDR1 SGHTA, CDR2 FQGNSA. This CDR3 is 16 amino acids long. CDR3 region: CASSIGGVGVTQPQHF. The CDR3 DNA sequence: TGTGCCAGCAGCATTGGGGGGGTCGGTGTGACCCAGCCCCAGCATTTT.

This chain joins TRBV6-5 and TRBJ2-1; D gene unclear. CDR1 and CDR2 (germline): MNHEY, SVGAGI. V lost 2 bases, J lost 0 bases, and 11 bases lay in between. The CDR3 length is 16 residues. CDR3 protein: CASSYGDSLSYNEQFF. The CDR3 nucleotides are TGTGCCAGCAGTTACGGAGACTCCCTCTCCTACAATGAGCAGTTCTTC.

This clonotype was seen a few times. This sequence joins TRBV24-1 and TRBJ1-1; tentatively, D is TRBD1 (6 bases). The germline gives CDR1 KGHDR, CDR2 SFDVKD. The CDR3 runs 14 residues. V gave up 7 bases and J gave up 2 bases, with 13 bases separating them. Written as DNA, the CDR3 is TGTGCCACCAGGGCGGGACACCTTAACACTGAAGCTTTCTTT. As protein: CATRAGHLNTEAFF.

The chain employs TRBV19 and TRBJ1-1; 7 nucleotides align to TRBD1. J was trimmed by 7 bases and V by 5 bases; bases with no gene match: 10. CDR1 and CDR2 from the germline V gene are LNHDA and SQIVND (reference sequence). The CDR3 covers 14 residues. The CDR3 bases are TGTGCCAGTAGTGAGACCCGGGACAGCTTTGAAGCTTTCTTT. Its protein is CASSETRDSFEAFF.

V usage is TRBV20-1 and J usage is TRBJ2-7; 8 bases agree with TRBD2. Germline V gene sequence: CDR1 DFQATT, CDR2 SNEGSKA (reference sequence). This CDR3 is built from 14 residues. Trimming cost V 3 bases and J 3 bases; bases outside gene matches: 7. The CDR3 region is CSARLTSGNYEQYF. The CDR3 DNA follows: TGCAGTGCTAGGTTAACTAGCGGAAACTACGAGCAGTACTTC.